These 26 T cell receptor beta chains were all obtained from the same sample, sequenced in a study of cytomegalovirus exposure and HLA in healthy donors. 60 Vbeta and 13 Jbeta primers were used in PCR. Only in-frame clones appear in the TCRdb table, and some are missing; sequencing was by immunoSEQ multiplex PCR. The top ten hold 5.5% to 7.5% of the sample, which has about 140,000 clones, more than 55% seen once. The sample consisted of PBMCs. The source of these receptors is a woman aged 55-70 years in good health and CMV-seronegative.

This chain joins TRBV29-1 and TRBJ2-3, with 15 nucleotides matching TRBD2. V dropped 3 bases and J dropped 2; count of bases not matched to a gene: 3. The CDR3 contains 16 residues. Germline V lookup: CDR1 SQVTM, CDR2 ANQGSEA. The CDR3 is CSVDGLAGGATDTQYF. The CDR3 DNA is TGCAGCGTTGATGGACTAGCGGGAGGGGCCACAGATACGCAGTATTTT.

V gene TRBV2 combines with J gene TRBJ1-3; tentatively, D is TRBD1 (6 bases). Trimming pared 4 bases from V and 3 bases from J, leaving 7 bases between. CDR1 is SNHLY, CDR2 FYNNEI, per germline. The CDR3 sequence is 13 residues long. CDR3 loop: CASSVDSGNTIYF. CDR3 nucleotides: TGTGCCAGCAGTGTGGACAGTGGAAACACCATATATTTT.

This chain connects TRBV6-5 to TRBJ1-2; no clear D. Trimming left V 2 bases short and J 2 bases short, with 6 bases between. The CDR3 contains 13 residues. Germline loops: CDR1 MNHEY, CDR2 SVGAGI. This CDR3 reads CASSYARNYGYTF. CDR3 nucleotides: TGTGCCAGCAGTTACGCCAGGAACTATGGCTACACCTTC.

This clone showed up just once. The gene calls are TRBV6-6 and TRBJ1-2; TRBD1 is a possible D gene (6 bases). Germline V gene data show CDR1 as MNHNY and CDR2 as SVGAGI (reference sequence). V was clipped by 2 bases and J by 6 bases, with 7 bases between them. The CDR3 is made up of 12 amino acids. The CDR3 sequence: CASSYAGDGYTF. The CDR3 DNA follows: TGTGCCAGCAGTTACGCAGGGGATGGCTACACCTTC.

The V and J genes are TRBV5-4 and TRBJ2-7; D unclear. Germline-derived CDR1 and CDR2 are SGHNT and YYREEE (reference sequence). The ends were cut back, 0 bases at V and 2 bases at J, with 15 bases in the middle. The CDR3 is made up of 16 amino acids. The CDR3 nucleotides are TGTGCCAGCAGCTTGGCAGGCCGATTAAACCCCTACGAGCAGTACTTC. Translated: CASSLAGRLNPYEQYF.

This chain joins TRBV18 and TRBJ1-3; TRBD1 is a possible D gene (6 bases). Germline V gene data show CDR1 as KGHSH and CDR2 as LQKENI. With 5 bases removed from V and 5 bases from J, the gap between germline ends came to 16 bases. This CDR3 contains 15 residues. The CDR3 is CASSVDRTTRNTIYF. In DNA, the CDR3 is TGTGCCAGCTCAGTAGACAGGACCACGAGAAACACCATATATTTT.

This clone came up once. The V gene is TRBV10-3, the J gene TRBJ1-4, with a tentative D call TRBD1 (5 bases). Germline V gene lookup returns CDR1 ENHRY and CDR2 SYGVKD. Trimming left V 3 bases short and J 4 bases short, with 6 bases between. The CDR3 covers 13 residues. In DNA form, the CDR3 reads TGTGCCATCAGTGACAGGGTTAATGAAAAACTGTTTTTT. It codes for CAISDRVNEKLFF.

The rearrangement links TRBV2 to TRBJ2-7, with 7 bases matching TRBD2. This CDR3 has 14 amino acids. Germline assignment: CDR1 SNHLY and CDR2 FYNNEI. V gave up 6 bases and J gave up 2 bases; unmatched junction bases: 7. The CDR3 reads CASRDLRGTYEQYF. The CDR3 coding sequence is TGTGCCAGCAGGGACTTGCGGGGGACCTACGAGCAGTACTTC.

In this sample, this clone turned up once. This chain uses TRBV4-1 with TRBJ2-7; 10 nucleotides align to TRBD1. CDR1 is MGHRA and CDR2 is YSYEKL in the germline V gene. V was clipped by 2 bases and J by 0 bases; unmatched bases: 4. This CDR3 region has 16 residues. The CDR3 DNA is TGCGCCAGCAGCCAAAAGGACAGGGGGGACTCCTACGAGCAGTACTTC. Its protein product is CASSQKDRGDSYEQYF.

This chain links TRBV7-8 with TRBJ2-3, with TRBD2 matching over 14 bases. The germline CDR1 and CDR2 sequences are SGHVS and FQNEAQ. The CDR3 is 17 residues long. Losses at the gene ends were 5 bases for V and 4 bases for J; bases not matched to a gene: 8. The CDR3: CASSPGLAGGKADTQYF. DNA for the CDR3: TGTGCCAGCAGCCCCGGACTAGCGGGAGGTAAAGCAGATACGCAGTATTTT.

This clone was observed a handful of times. Mismatch with germline at one junction end may stem from a read error. The chain links TRBV7-9 to TRBJ1-5; D is undetermined. There are 13 residues in the CDR3. Germline CDR1 and CDR2: SEHNR and FQNEAQ (reference sequence). The chain's CDR3 is CSSSSSYNQPQHF. The CDR3 region has the DNA TGTTCCAGCAGCTCTTCCTACAATCAGCCCCAGCATTTT.

The chain uses TRBV7-9 and TRBJ2-3; D is ambiguous. Trimming took off 4 bases at V and 4 bases at J, with 6 bases between the two ends. This CDR3 is built from 12 residues. In germline, CDR1 is SEHNR, CDR2 FQNEAQ (reference sequence). CDR3 loop: CASSYEADTQYF. As DNA, the CDR3 is TGTGCCAGCAGCTACGAGGCAGATACGCAGTATTTT.

This clone was detected a few times. V is TRBV6-5 and J is TRBJ1-1, with 7 bases fitting TRBD1. V shed 0 bases, J shed 7 bases, and the junction held 5 bases outside the gene matches. The germline V gene has CDR1 MNHEY and CDR2 SVGAGI. The CDR3 is 14 amino acids. Here the CDR3 DNA reads TGTGCCAGCAGTTACTCTCGGTCAGGGGGTGAAGCTTTCTTT. Its protein is CASSYSRSGGEAFF.

The V and J genes are TRBV28 and TRBJ1-5, with D uncertain. V gave up 6 bases and J gave up 2 bases, with 11 bases separating them. The CDR3 is made up of 14 amino acids. Germline values: CDR1 MDHEN, CDR2 SYDVKM. The CDR3 DNA follows: TGTGCCAGCAGCACCATATCAGGCAATCAGCCCCAGCATTTT. This sequence encodes CASSTISGNQPQHF.

For this clone: The conserved phenylalanine or tryptophan is not found at the CDR3 terminus, so this likely reflects a read error. The chain combines TRBV28 with TRBJ1-2; 8 positions agree with TRBD1. The germline CDR1 and CDR2 sequences are MDHEN and SYDVKM. The trim removed 7 bases at V and 4 bases at J, leaving 8 bases unmatched. The CDR3 is 14 amino acids. The CDR3 loop is CASNPGQATYGYTL. The CDR3 region has the DNA TGTGCCAGCAACCCGGGACAGGCGACCTATGGCTACACCCTC.

The chain employs TRBV2 and TRBJ2-7, with D uncertain. This CDR3 comprises 14 residues. Germline V gene sequence: CDR1 SNHLY, CDR2 FYNNEI. Trimming left V 5 bases short and J 3 bases short, with 14 bases between. The chain's CDR3 is CASSHDTTDYEQYF. The CDR3 region has the DNA TGTGCCAGCAGTCACGACACAACTGACTACGAGCAGTACTTC.

V usage is TRBV7-9 and J usage is TRBJ2-3; TRBD1 matches 8 bases. CDR1 and CDR2 from the germline V gene are SEHNR and FQNEAQ (reference sequence). The junction had 3 bases not matched to a gene; V was cut back by 5 bases and J by 2 bases. The CDR3 length is 14 residues. The CDR3 reads CASSQDRATDTQYF. The CDR3 bases are TGTGCCAGCAGCCAGGACAGGGCCACAGATACGCAGTATTTT.

This chain uses TRBV28 with TRBJ1-6; 7 bases fit TRBD1. The CDR3 length is 15 residues. The ends lost 6 bases at V and 10 bases at J; junction bases unmatched: 12. Germline values: CDR1 MDHEN, CDR2 SYDVKM. In DNA, the CDR3 is TGTGCCAGCAGACCAACTCAGGGGGAAGGCTCACCCCTCCACTTT. Its translation is CASRPTQGEGSPLHF.

The rearrangement links TRBV7-2 to TRBJ2-2; D is possibly TRBD2 (5 bases). The V and J ends lost 0 bases and 6 bases respectively, with 11 bases between them. Germline V gene sequence: CDR1 SGHTA, CDR2 FQGNSA. The CDR3 loop spans 15 amino acids. CDR3 region: CASSLAGSTAGELFF. The CDR3 DNA sequence: TGTGCCAGCAGCTTAGCGGGGAGTACCGCCGGGGAGCTGTTTTTT.

The chain employs TRBV9 and TRBJ2-1; 7 bases agree with TRBD2. The CDR3 spans 15 residues. In germline, CDR1 is SGDLS, CDR2 YYNGEE. Trimming removed 5 bases from V and 3 bases from J; junction bases left unmatched: 8. For the CDR3, the DNA is TGTGCCAGCAGACCCATAGCGGGCGTCTACAATGAGCAGTTCTTC. The encoded protein is CASRPIAGVYNEQFF.

The V and J genes are TRBV5-4 and TRBJ1-2, with 10 nucleotides matching TRBD1. The CDR3 sequence is 14 residues long. With V trimmed by 5 bases and J by 4 bases, 5 bases remained unmatched. Germline V lookup: CDR1 SGHNT, CDR2 YYREEE (reference sequence). Here the CDR3 DNA reads TGTGCCAGCAGGAGACAGGGGGCCGGCTATGGCTACACCTTC. This gives the protein CASRRQGAGYGYTF.

The genes are TRBV27 and TRBJ1-2, with D possibly matching TRBD1 (6 bases). The CDR3 consists of 15 residues. Trimming removed 3 bases at V and 3 bases at J, with 14 bases between. Per germline, CDR1 MNHEY and CDR2 SMNVEV (reference sequence). The CDR3 sequence is CASSFRGRGDYGYTF. In DNA form, the CDR3 reads TGTGCCAGCAGTTTTCGGGGCAGGGGCGACTATGGCTACACCTTC.

The rearrangement uses TRBV7-2 and TRBJ2-1, with 10 nucleotides matching TRBD2. The V gene end was trimmed by 5 bases and the J gene end by 13 bases; junction bases not matched to a gene: 5. The CDR3 is made up of 12 amino acids. The germline V gene encodes CDR1 SGHTA and CDR2 FQGNSA. CDR3 bases: TGTGCCAGCAGCCGGACTAGCGGCCCACAGTTCTTC. This translates into CASSRTSGPQFF.

A remark on this clone: Other DNA sequences of this sample code for an identical CDR3. The chain is built from TRBV5-1 and TRBJ2-7; D is unresolved. Trimming stripped 0 bases from V and 1 base from J, with 8 bases between. CDR1 and CDR2 from the germline V gene are SGHRS and YFSETQ. The CDR3 has 14 amino acids. The CDR3 DNA is TGCGCCAGCAGCTTGGACGCCAGTTCCTACGAGCAGTACTTC. Translated, it gives CASSLDASSYEQYF. The full variable domain, rest sourced from reference TRBV5-1 and TRBJ2-7, is KAGVTQTPRYLIKTRGQQVTLSCSPISGHRSVSWYQQTPGQGLQFLFEYFSETQRNKGNFPGRFSGRQFSNSRSEMNVSTLELGDSALYLCASSLDASSYEQYFGPGTRLTVT.

The chain employs TRBV9 and TRBJ2-1; unclear D gene. V was shortened by 3 bases and J by 2 bases, with 9 bases between the two germline ends. The CDR3 extends over 14 amino acids. The germline gives CDR1 SGDLS, CDR2 YYNGEE. This CDR3 reads CASSATNTYNEQFF. The CDR3 bases are TGTGCCAGCAGCGCTACTAACACCTACAATGAGCAGTTCTTC.

This chain uses TRBV9 with TRBJ2-1; the D is unclear. The CDR3 contains 14 residues. Per germline, CDR1 SGDLS and CDR2 YYNGEE. V lost 2 bases, J lost 2 bases, and 8 bases lay in between. CDR3 DNA: TGTGCCAGCAGCGTCTCCTCTCCCTACAATGAGCAGTTCTTC. Protein product: CASSVSSPYNEQFF.